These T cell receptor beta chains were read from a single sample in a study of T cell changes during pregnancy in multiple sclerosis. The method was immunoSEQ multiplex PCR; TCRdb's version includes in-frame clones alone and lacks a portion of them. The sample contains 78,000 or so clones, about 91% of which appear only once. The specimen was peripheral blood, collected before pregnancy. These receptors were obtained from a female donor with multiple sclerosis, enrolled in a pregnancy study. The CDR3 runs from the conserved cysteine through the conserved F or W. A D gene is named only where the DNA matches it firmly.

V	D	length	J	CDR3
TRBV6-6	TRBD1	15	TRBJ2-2	CASSYRTGGTGELFF
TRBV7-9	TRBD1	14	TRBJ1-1	CASSIQGATTEAFF
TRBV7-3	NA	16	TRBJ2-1	CASSPMQASSYNEQFF
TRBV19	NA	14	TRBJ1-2	CASTDLGDVYGYTF
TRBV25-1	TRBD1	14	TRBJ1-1	CASSEGQLNTEAFF
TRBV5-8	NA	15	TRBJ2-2	CASSFWGGHTGELFF
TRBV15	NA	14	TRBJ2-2	CATSGTRGTGELFF
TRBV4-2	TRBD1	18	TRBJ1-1	CASSQVRGQGEANTEAFF
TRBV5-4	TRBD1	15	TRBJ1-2	CASSLRSGGRYGYTF
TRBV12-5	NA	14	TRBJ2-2	CASGLGGDTGELFF
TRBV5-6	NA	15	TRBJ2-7	CASSHVYGNPYEQYF
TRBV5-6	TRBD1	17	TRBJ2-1	CASMGWTGYGLYNEQFF
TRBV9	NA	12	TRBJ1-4	CASSVGEGELFF
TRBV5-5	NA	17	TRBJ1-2	CASSLRGSTLWGYGYTF
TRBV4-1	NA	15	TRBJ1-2	CASSQERPGIYGYTF
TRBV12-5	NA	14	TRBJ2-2	CASGRSGPTGELFF
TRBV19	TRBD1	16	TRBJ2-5	CASSIGGQGPRETQYF
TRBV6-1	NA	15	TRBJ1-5	CASSVLGGTHQPQHF
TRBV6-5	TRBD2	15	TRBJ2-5	CASSLGGAQVETQYF
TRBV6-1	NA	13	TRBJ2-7	CASSVRQAYEQYF
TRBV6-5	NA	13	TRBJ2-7	CASTLGGLNEQYF
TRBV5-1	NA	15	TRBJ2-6	CASSQGAGGANVLTF
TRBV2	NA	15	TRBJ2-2	CASSLKTVNTGELFF
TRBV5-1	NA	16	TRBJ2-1	CASALPPVRQSDEQFF
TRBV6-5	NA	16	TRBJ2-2	CASSYSPAAQGGELFF
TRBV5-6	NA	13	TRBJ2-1	CASRGLLTNEQFF
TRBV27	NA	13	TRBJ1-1	CASRKGGLVEAFF
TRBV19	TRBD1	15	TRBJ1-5	CASSIMGQGRQPQHF
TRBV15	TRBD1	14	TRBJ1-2	CATSLRTGGFGYTF
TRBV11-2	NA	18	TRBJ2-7	CASSLRWLGDTRLYEQYF
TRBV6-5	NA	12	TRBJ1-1	CASSYPQGEAFF
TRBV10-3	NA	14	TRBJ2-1	CAISNSGSYNEQFF
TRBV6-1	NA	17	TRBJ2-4	CASSGGSGSLAKNIQYF
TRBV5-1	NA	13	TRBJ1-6	CASSLAGRSPLHF
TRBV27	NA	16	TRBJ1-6	CASTTRSPTYNSPLHF
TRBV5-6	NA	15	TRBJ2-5	CASSLSAGFLETQYF
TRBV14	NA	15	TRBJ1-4	CASSQSGSPNEKLFF
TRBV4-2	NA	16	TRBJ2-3	CASSQAGLANTDTQYF
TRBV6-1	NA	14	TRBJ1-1	CASSEVPVNTEAFF
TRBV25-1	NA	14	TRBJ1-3	CASGDGYSGNTIYF
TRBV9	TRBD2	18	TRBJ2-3	CASSSPGLAGESTDTQYF
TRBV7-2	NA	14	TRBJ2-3	CASSLALAPDTQYF
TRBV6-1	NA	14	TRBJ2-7	CACPGKDIWYEQYF
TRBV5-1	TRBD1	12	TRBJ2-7	CASSGQGDEQYF
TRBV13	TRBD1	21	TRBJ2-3	CASSTTQTGTNPHWSTDTQYF
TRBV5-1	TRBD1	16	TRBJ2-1	CASSPGDRDYRNEQFF
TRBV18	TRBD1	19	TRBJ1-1	CASSLTPGTGPRAGTEAFF
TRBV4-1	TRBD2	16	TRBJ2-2	CASSQERAGGVGELFF
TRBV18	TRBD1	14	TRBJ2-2	CASSPDRVPGELFF
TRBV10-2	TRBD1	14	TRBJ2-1	CASRPGQGYNEQFF
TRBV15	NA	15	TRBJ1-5	CATSRDLNSNQPQHF
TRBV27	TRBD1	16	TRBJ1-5	CASGTSGTGRNQPQHF
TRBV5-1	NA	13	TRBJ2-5	CASSRRGEETQYF
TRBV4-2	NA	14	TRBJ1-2	CASSQAGANYGYTF
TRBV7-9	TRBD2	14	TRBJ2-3	CASSWGTSSDTQYF
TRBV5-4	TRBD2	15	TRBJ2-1	CASSLSGGAPNEQFF
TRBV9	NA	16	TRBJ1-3	CASSAREQGIGNTIYF
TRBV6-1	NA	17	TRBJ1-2	CASSESPGRDTSYGYTF